This record covers a single T cell receptor (beta chain). Original processing notes: For nucleated cells, counts were estimated from reference gene primer amplification. Repertoires were generated with immunoSEQ multiplex PCR, while TCRdb's copy carries only in-frame clones and drops some. The DNA was the basis for D and trimming; V, J and clone size are from that table. Of 75,000 to 100,000 clones in the sample, around nine tenths are singletons; the top ten hold 15%. This CDR3 has 13 amino acids. CDR1 and CDR2 (germline): SGHNT, YYREEE (reference sequence). Trimming took off 4 bases at V and 7 bases at J, with 14 bases between the two ends. This specimen comes from a study of blood T cell repertoires in COVID-19. Study in general: Samples taken during acute and convalescent COVID-19 were collected in the United States, Italy and Spain. Nucleic acid was either cDNA or gDNA, and it came from T cells, B-cell-depleted T cells, or PBMCs.

The sample was peripheral blood. The chain recombines TRBV5-4 with TRBJ1-2, with D possibly matching TRBD1 (6 bases). The sequence came from a human donor in a cohort sampled during active COVID-19. In DNA form, the CDR3 reads TGTGCCAGCAGCCAACAGGGTGCGGGTGGCTACACCTTC. It yields the protein CASSQQGAGGYTF.